This TCR beta chain was captured in a study of immune characterization of retroperitoneal liposarcoma (dated by TCRdb to between 2019 and 2020). This clonotype occurred a few times. Its antigen is currently not known. There are no base qualities to consult, and no much larger clone falls within one base. The CDR1 and CDR2 encoded by the germline V gene (reference sequence) are MNHEY and SMNVEV. Spanning cysteine to phenylalanine, the CDR3 consists of 15 amino acids. The kept DNA is CDR3 alone, 45 bases in frame from the first base. Receptor libraries were prepared by PCR. The listed sequencing device is NextSeq 500. TCRdb trimmed the raw reads at Q25, called clones with MiXCR and kept productive beta chains. Under each unique CDR3 protein, matching rows form one entry showing the most common genes and DNA. In all, the sample holds roughly 9,800 distinct CDR3 sequences, and over 35% of those were seen once. Jointly, the top ten make up about 9.4% of the sample.

The receptor was isolated from a female donor with retroperitoneal liposarcoma. Specimen: tumor tissue. The rearranged segments are TRBV27 and TRBJ2-5, and TRBD2 aligns with 9 junction nucleotides. TRBJ2-7 matches the DNA end more closely, so the J call is doubtful. CDR3 region: CASRMRGGGSYEQYF. DNA sequence: TGTGCCAGCCGAATGCGGGGGGGGGGATCGTACGAGCAGTACTTC.